This T cell receptor (beta chain) was observed in a study of T cells in Graves' hyperthyroidism and ophthalmopathy. Study-wide points: Most thyroid-expanded clonotypes above 0.001 were also found in blood. In the analysis, a 13 V-J model separated ophthalmopathy from stable hyperthyroidism.

TCR beta CDR3 regions were amplified from RNA. HTBI primers were employed in a first-round RT-PCR of the TCR CDR3. TCRdb re-derived calls from the multiplex PCR reads in MiXCR, one entry per CDR3 protein. The repertoire holds some 760,000 distinct CDR3 sequences, around 15% seen once, with 10% in the top ten. Germline CDR1 and CDR2: MDHEN and SYDVKM. CDR3 length: 14 amino acids. As to this clonotype: Its antigen is undetermined. This may stem from a read error, because a much larger clone lies one nucleotide away.

This sequence was found in a woman aged 18-30 years with Graves' hyperthyroidism. Specimen: blood. The V gene is TRBV28, the J gene TRBJ2-5; D assignment may be TRBD1 or TRBD2 (5 bases each). The CDR3 is CVSGLQVHQETQYF. For the CDR3, the DNA is TGTGTCAGCGGCCTACAGGTTCACCAAGAGACCCAGTACTTC.